The 7 T cell receptor beta chains listed next were all sequenced from one sample in a study of blood T cells in healthy people across ages (dated by TCRdb to the mid-2010s). The library relied on 5' RACE. Instrument used: Illumina HiSeq 2500. The second PCR ran for roughly 7 to 12 cycles and used a J-beta primer mix along with a sample-barcoded 5' primer. TCRdb cleaned the public reads at Q25 with fastp, built clones with MiXCR and kept in-frame beta chains. Each CDR3 protein appears once, grouped with its most common genes and DNA. The sample data list about 780,000 distinct CDR3 sequences, and about 45% of these were observed just once. Jointly, the top ten make up 18% of the sample. Sequencing used blood. The source of these receptors is a man older than 75 in good health.

The chain links TRBV19 to TRBJ1-1; D gene unclear. Germline V gene sequence: CDR1 LNHDA, CDR2 SQIVND (reference sequence). The CDR3 contains 15 residues. V was pared by 5 bases and J by 0 bases, with 13 bases between. The CDR3 is CASSVASLLNTEAFF. For the CDR3, the DNA is TGTGCCAGTAGTGTTGCCAGCCTTCTGAACACTGAAGCTTTCTTT.

On this clonotype: A much larger clone lies one base from this, so it may be a read error. V usage is TRBV10-3 and J usage is TRBJ2-3; possibly TRBD1 or TRBD2 for D (5 bases each). There are 14 residues in the CDR3. The germline V gene has CDR1 ENHRY and CDR2 SYGVKD. Trimming left V 11 bases short and J 6 bases short, with 21 bases between. DNA of the CDR3: TGTGCCGCCGGTGCCACGGGACGAGCGGATACGCAGTATTTT. Its translation: CAAGATGRADTQYF.

This chain joins TRBV11-3 and TRBJ2-2, with D unclear. CDR3 length equals 14 residues. CDR1 and CDR2 (germline): SGHNT, YENEEA. V gave up 2 bases and J gave up 2 bases, with 6 bases separating them. The CDR3 loop reads CASSLMFNTGELFF. The CDR3 region has the DNA TGTGCCAGCAGCTTAATGTTTAACACCGGGGAGCTGTTTTTT.

This clonotype was counted a few times. The rearrangement links TRBV6-1 to TRBJ2-3, with TRBD2 as a possible D gene (5 bases). V lost 5 bases, J lost 5 bases, and 17 bases lay in between. Germline CDR1 reads MNHNS; CDR2 reads SASEGT. The CDR3 is made up of 15 amino acids. This chain's CDR3 is CASSLNGPSGDTQYF. In DNA form, the CDR3 reads TGTGCCAGCAGTTTAAACGGGCCGAGCGGAGATACGCAGTATTTT.

The rearrangement joins TRBV4-2 to TRBJ2-1; the D is unclear. Trimming took 0 bases from V and 12 from J, leaving 15 bases between them. The germline CDR1 and CDR2 sequences are LGHNA and YNFKEQ. The CDR3 is 14 residues long. The CDR3 reads CASSQDWGTYVQFF. The CDR3 DNA reads TGTGCCAGCAGCCAAGATTGGGGTACGTATGTGCAGTTCTTC.

Turning to this clonotype: The junction differs from germline at one of its ends, possibly a read error. The chain couples TRBV4-2 to TRBJ1-1, with 8 bases aligning to TRBD1. The CDR3 consists of 16 residues. Germline V lookup: CDR1 LGHNA, CDR2 YNFKEQ. The CDR3 nucleotides are TGTGCCAGTAGCCAAGACGCTACAGGGGGGGGGGTTGAAGCTTTCTTT. Its protein is CASSQDATGGGVEAFF.

The chain uses TRBV7-2 and TRBJ1-1; unclear D gene. The CDR3 runs to 13 residues. Trimming removed 2 bases from V and 4 bases from J, with 8 bases in between. Germline V gene sequence: CDR1 SGHTA, CDR2 FQGNSA. CDR3 sequence reads: CASSLSGTTEAFF. The CDR3 bases are TGTGCCAGCAGCTTAAGCGGCACCACTGAAGCTTTCTTT.